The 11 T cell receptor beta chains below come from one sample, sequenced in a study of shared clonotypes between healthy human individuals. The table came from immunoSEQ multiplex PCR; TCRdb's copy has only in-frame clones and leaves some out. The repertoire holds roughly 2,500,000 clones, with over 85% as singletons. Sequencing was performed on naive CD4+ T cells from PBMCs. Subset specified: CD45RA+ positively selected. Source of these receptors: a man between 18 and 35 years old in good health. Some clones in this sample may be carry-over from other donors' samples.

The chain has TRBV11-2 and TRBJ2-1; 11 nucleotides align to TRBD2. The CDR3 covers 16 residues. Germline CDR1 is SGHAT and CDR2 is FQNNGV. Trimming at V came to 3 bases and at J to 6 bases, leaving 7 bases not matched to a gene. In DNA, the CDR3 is TGTGCCAGCAGCTTGGAACTAGCGGGAGCCCCCAATGAGCAGTTCTTC. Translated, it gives CASSLELAGAPNEQFF.

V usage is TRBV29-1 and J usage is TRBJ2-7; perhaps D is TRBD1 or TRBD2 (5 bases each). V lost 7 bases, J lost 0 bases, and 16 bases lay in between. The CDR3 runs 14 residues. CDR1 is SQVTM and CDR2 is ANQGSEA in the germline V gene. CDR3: CSARYRGGSYEQYF. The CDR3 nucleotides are TGCAGCGCCCGGTACCGGGGCGGCTCCTACGAGCAGTACTTC.

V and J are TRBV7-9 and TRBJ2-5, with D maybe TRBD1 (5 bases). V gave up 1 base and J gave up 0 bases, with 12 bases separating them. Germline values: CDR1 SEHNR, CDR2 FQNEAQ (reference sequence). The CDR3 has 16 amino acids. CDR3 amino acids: CASSLVPGWYQETQYF. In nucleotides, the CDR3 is TGTGCCAGCAGCTTAGTGCCAGGGTGGTACCAAGAGACCCAGTACTTC.

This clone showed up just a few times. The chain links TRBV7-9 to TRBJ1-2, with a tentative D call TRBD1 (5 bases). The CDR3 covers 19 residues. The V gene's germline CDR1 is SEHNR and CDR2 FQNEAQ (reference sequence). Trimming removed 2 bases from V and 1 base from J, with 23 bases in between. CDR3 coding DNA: TGTGCCAGCAGCTTAACCCCACCGACTGCGACAGACCATAACTATGGCTACACCTTC. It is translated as CASSLTPPTATDHNYGYTF.

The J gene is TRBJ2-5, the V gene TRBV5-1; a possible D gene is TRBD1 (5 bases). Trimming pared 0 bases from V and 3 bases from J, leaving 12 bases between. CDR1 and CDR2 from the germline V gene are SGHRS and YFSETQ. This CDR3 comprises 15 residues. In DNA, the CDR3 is TGCGCCAGCAGCTTGGCCGCAGGGTGGGAAGAGACCCAGTACTTC. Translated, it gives CASSLAAGWEETQYF.

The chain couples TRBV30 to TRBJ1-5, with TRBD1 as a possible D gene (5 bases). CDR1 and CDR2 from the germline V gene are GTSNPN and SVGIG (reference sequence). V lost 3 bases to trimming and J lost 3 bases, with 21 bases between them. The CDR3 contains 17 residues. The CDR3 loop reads CAWSAWGGSGDNQPQHF. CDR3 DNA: TGTGCCTGGAGCGCGTGGGGAGGGTCGGGGGACAATCAGCCCCAGCATTTT.

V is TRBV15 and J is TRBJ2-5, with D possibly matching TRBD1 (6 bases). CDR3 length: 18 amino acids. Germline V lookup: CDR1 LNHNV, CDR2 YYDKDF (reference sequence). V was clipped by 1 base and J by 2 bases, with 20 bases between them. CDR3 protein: CATSRGIYRVASQETQYF. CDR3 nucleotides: TGTGCCACCAGCAGAGGGATTTACAGGGTTGCATCTCAAGAGACCCAGTACTTC.

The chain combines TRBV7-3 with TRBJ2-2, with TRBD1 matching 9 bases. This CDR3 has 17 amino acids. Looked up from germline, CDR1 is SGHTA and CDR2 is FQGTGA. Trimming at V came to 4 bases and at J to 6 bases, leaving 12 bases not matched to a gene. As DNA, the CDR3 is TGTGCCAGCAGCTCGGCCCCGCGACAGGGGGGCCCCGGGGAGCTGTTTTTT. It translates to CASSSAPRQGGPGELFF.

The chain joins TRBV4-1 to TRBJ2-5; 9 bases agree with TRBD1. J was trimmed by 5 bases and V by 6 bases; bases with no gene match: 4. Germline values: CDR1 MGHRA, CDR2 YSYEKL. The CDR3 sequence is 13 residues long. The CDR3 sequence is CASRQGAGETQYF. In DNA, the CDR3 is TGCGCCAGCAGACAGGGGGCTGGGGAGACCCAGTACTTC.

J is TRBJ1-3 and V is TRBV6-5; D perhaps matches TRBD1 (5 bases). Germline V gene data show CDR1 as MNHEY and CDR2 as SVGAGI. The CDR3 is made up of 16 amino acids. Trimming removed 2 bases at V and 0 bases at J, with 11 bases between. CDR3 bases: TGTGCCAGCAGTTACGGGACGCCTGCCTCTGGAAACACCATATATTTT. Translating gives CASSYGTPASGNTIYF.

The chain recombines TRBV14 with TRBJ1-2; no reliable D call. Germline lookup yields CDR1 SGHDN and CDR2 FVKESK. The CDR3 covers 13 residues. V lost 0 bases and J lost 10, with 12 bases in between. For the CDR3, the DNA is TGTGCCAGCAGCCAAGATATAGACCTTCCCTACACCTTC. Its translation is CASSQDIDLPYTF.